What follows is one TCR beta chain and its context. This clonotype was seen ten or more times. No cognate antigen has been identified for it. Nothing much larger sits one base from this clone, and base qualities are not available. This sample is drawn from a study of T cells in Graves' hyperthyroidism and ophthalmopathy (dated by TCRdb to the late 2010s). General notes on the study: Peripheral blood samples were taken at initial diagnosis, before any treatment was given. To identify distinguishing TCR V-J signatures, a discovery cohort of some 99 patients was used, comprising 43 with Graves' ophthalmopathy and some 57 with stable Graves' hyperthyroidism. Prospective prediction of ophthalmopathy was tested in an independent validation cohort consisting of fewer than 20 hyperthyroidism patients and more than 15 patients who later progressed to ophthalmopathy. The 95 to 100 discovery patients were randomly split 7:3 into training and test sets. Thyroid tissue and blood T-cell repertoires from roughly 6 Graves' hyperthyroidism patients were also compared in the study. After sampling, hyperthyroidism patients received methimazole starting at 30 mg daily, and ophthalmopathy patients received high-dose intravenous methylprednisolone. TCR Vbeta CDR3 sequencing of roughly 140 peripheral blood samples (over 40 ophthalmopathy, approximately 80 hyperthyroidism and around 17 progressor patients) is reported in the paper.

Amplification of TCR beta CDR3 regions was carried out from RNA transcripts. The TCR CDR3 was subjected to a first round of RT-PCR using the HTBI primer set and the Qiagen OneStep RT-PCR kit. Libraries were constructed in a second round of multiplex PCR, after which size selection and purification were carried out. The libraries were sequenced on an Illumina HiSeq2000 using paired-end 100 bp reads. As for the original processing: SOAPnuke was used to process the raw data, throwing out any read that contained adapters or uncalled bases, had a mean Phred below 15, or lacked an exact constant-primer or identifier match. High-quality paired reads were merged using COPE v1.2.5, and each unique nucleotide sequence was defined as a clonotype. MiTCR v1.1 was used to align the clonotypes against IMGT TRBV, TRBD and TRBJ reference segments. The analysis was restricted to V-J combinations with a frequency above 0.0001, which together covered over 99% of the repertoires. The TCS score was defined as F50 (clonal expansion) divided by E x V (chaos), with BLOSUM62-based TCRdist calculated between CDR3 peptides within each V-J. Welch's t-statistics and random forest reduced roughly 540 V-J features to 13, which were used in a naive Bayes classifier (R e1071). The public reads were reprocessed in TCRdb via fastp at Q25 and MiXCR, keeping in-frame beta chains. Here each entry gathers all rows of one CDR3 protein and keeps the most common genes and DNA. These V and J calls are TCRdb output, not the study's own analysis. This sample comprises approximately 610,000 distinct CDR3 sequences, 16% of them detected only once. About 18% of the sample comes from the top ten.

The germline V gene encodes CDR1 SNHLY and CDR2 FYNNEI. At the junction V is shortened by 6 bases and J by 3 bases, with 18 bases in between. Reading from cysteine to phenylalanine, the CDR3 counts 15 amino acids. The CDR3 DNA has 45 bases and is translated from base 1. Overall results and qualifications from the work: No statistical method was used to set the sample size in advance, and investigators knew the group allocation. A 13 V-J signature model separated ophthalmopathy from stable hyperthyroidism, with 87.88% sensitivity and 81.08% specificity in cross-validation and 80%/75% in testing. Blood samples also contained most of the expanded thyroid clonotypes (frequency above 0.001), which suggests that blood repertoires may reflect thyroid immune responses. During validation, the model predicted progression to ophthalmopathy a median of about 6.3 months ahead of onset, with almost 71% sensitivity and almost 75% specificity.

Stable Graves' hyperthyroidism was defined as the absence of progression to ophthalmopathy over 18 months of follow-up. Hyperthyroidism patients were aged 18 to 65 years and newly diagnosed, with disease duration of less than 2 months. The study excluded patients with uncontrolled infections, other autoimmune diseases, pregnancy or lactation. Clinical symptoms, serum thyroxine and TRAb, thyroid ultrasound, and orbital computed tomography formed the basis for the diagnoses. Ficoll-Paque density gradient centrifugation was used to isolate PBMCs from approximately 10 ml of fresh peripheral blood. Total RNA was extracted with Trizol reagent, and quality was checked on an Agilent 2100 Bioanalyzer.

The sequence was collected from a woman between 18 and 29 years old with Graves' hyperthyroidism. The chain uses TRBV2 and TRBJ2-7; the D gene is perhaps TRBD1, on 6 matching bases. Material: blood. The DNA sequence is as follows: TGTGCCAGCAGGGCAAGGACAGTTCAGAACTACGAGCAGTACTTC. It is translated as CASRARTVQNYEQYF.